This T cell receptor (beta chain) was identified in a study of blood T cell repertoires in COVID-19. As for the study in general: PBMCs, B-cell-depleted T cells, or T cells provided the cDNA or gDNA that made up the material.

Some clones are missing from TCRdb's copy, which holds only in-frame ones; the method was immunoSEQ multiplex PCR. The sample yields about 130,000 clones, around 85% seen once. This CDR3 is built from 13 residues. V was clipped by 8 bases and J by 5 bases, with 17 bases between them. Germline V gene sequence: CDR1 GTSNPN, CDR2 SVGIG (reference sequence). The rearrangement joins TRBV30 to TRBJ2-3; tentative D call: TRBD2 (5 bases). What was sequenced was peripheral blood. The receptor comes from a human donor in a cohort sampled during active COVID-19. The chain's CDR3 is CARSRIALDTQYF. DNA of the CDR3: TGTGCCCGATCGCGGATAGCGCTAGATACGCAGTATTTT.